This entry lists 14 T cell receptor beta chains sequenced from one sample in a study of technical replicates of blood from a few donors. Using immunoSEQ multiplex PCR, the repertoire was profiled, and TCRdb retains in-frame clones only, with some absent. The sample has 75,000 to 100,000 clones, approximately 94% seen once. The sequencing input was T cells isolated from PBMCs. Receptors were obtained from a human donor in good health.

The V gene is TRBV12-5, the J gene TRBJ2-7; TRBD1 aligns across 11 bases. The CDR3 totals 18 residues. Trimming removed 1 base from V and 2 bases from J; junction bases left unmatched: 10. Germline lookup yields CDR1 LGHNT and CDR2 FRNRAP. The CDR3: CASGLEQTGTGGTYEQYF. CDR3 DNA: TGTGCTAGTGGTTTGGAACAAACGGGGACAGGGGGGACCTACGAGCAGTACTTC.

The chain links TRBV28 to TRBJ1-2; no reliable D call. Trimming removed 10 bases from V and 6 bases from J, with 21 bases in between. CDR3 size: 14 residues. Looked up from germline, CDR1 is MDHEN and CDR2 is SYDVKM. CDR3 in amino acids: CATPLAGTDHGYTF. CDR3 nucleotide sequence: TGTGCCACCCCCTTGGCGGGTACAGATCATGGCTACACCTTC.

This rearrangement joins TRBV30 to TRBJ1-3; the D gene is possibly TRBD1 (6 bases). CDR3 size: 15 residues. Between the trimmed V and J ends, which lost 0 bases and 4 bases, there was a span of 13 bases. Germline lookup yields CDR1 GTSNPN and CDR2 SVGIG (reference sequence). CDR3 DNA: TGTGCCTGGAGTGTCCCAGGGGCCTACGGAAACACCATATATTTT. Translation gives CAWSVPGAYGNTIYF.

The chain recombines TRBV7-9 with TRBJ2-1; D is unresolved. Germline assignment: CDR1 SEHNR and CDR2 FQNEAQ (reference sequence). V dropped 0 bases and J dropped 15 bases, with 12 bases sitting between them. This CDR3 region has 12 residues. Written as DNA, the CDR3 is TGTGCCAGCAGCTTAGCCGACCTAGTTCCGTTCTTC. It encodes CASSLADLVPFF. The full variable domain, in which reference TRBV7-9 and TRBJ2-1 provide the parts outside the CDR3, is DTGVSQNPRHKITKRGQNVTFRCDPISEHNRLYWYRQTLGQGPEFLTYFQNEAQLEKSRLLSDRFSAERPKGSFSTLEIQRTEQGDSAMYLCASSLADLVPFFGPGTRLTVL.

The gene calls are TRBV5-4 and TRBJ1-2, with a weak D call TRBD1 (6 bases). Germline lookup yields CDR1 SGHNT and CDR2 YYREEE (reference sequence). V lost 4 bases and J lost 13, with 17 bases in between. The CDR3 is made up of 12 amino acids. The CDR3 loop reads CASSINRDPATF. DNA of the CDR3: TGTGCCAGCAGCATAAACAGGGACCCGGCCACCTTC.

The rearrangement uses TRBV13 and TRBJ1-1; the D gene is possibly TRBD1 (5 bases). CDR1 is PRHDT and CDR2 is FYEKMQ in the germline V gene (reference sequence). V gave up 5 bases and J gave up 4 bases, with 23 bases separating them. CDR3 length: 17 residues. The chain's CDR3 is CASSRTGLREAITEAFF. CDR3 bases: TGTGCCAGCAGCCGAACCGGGCTCAGGGAGGCGATCACTGAAGCTTTCTTT.

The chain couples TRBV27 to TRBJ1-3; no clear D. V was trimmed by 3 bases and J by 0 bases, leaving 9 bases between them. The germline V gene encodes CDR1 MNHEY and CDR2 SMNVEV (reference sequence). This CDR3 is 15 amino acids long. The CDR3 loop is CASSFSHVSGNTIYF. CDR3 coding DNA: TGTGCCAGCAGTTTTTCACACGTCTCTGGAAACACCATATATTTT.

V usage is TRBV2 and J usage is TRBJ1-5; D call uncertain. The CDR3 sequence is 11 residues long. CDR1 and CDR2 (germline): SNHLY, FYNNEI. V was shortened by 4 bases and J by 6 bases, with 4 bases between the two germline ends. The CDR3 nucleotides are TGTGCCAGCAGTGTCGGTCAGCCCCAGCATTTT. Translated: CASSVGQPQHF. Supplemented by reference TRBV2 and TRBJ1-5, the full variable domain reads EPEVTQTPSHQVTQMGQEVILRCVPISNHLYFYWYRQILGQKVEFLVSFYNNEISEKSEIFDDQFSVERPDGSNFTLKIRSTKLEDSAMYFCASSVGQPQHFGDGTRLSIL.

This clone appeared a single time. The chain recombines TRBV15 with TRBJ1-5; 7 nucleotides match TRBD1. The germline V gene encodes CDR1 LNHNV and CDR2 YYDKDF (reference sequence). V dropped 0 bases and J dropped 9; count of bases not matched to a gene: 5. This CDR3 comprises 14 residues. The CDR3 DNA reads TGTGCCACCAGCAGAGACCCAGGGGGGCGGCCCCAGCATTTT. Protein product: CATSRDPGGRPQHF.

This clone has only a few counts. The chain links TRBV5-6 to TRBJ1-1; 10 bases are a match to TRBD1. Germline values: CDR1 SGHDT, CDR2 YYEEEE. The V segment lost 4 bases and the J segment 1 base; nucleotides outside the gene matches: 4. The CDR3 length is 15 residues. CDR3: CASSPGQGPNTEAFF. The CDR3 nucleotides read TGTGCCAGCAGCCCGGGACAGGGGCCGAACACTGAAGCTTTCTTT.

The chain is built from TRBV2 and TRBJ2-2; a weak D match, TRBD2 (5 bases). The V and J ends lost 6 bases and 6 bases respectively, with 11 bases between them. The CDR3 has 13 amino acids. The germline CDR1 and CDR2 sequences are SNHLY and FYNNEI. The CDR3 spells CASRRTSSGELFF. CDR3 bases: TGTGCCAGCAGGAGAACTAGTTCCGGGGAGCTGTTTTTT.

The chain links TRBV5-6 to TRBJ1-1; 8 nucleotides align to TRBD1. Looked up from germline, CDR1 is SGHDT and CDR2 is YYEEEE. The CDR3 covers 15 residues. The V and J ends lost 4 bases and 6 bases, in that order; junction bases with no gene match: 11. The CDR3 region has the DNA TGTGCCAGCAGCCTTCACGGATACAGGGGGGCTGAAGCTTTCTTT. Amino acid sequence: CASSLHGYRGAEAFF.

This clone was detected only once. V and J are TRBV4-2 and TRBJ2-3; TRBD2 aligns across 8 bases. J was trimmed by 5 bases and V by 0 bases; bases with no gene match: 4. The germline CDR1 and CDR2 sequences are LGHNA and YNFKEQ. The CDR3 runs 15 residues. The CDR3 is CASSQEVAGIDTQYF. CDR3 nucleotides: TGTGCCAGCAGCCAAGAGGTAGCGGGGATAGATACGCAGTATTTT.

The CDR3 sequence: CSVEVAGGRSYEQFF. The DNA of the CDR3 is TGCAGCGTTGAAGTGGCGGGAGGGCGATCGTATGAGCAGTTCTTC. The V call is TRBV29-1, the J call TRBJ2-1; 9 bases map to TRBD2. CDR1 is SQVTM, CDR2 ANQGSEA, per germline. Trimming took 1 base from V and 8 from J; bases not matched to a gene: 9. The CDR3 has 15 residues.